One and the same sample provided the 28 T cell receptor beta chains below, sequenced in a study of metastatic and nonmetastatic thyroid tumors. TCRdb re-processed the PCR reads through MiXCR. The sample contains around 15,000 clones, roughly 25% of which appear only once. No patient had received any treatment before thyroid surgery. Sequencing used tumor tissue. The receptors derive from a female donor with papillary thyroid cancer or a benign thyroid nodule (not recorded which). Some clones in this sample may be carry-over from other donors' samples.

The chain's CDR3 is CASSEPGQGGYEQYF. The CDR3 DNA is TGTGCCAGCAGCGAACCGGGACAGGGAGGCTACGAGCAGTACTTC. V is TRBV4-2 and J is TRBJ2-7; 9 positions agree with TRBD1. V lost 5 bases, J lost 3 bases, and 8 bases stayed unmatched. Germline loops: CDR1 LGHNA, CDR2 YNFKEQ. The CDR3 contains 15 residues.

This chain links TRBV28 with TRBJ2-1; 10 nucleotides line up with TRBD2. Germline CDR1 is MDHEN and CDR2 is SYDVKM. After removal of 6 bases from V and 8 bases from J, the junction contained 10 bases not matched to a gene. The CDR3 length is 15 residues. CDR3 sequence reads: CASRHRLAGVDEQFF. DNA for the CDR3: TGTGCCAGCAGGCATAGGCTAGCGGGAGTTGATGAGCAGTTCTTC. Using reference TRBV28 and TRBJ2-1 for the parts outside the CDR3, the full variable domain is DVKVTQSSRYLVKRTGEKVFLECVQDMDHENMFWYRQDPGLGLRLIYFSYDVKMKEKGDIPEGYSVSREKKERFSLILESASTNQTSMYLCASRHRLAGVDEQFFGPGTRLTVL.

The chain combines TRBV6-1 with TRBJ1-1; D unclear. This CDR3 is 14 amino acids long. V was shortened by 1 base and J by 1 base, with 7 bases between the two germline ends. Germline V CDR1 and CDR2: MNHNS, SASEGT. The CDR3 reads CASSEGTENTEAFF. CDR3 DNA: TGTGCCAGCAGTGAAGGTACAGAGAACACTGAAGCTTTCTTT.

This clone appeared many times. The chain carries TRBV29-1 and TRBJ1-2; D might be TRBD1 (5 bases). Trimming pared 3 bases from V and 4 bases from J, leaving 9 bases between. Germline values: CDR1 SQVTM, CDR2 ANQGSEA. The CDR3 has 12 residues. The CDR3 sequence is CSVEGLVYGYTF. In nucleotides, the CDR3 is TGCAGCGTTGAGGGGCTGGTCTATGGCTACACCTTC.

At least ten counts were recorded for this clone. The chain employs TRBV30 and TRBJ1-1; tentative D call: TRBD1 (5 bases). Germline-derived CDR1 and CDR2 are GTSNPN and SVGIG (reference sequence). The V gene lost 3 bases and the J gene lost 6 bases, with 17 bases spanning the gap. This CDR3 region has 14 residues. This chain's CDR3 is CAWRGRGRNPEAFF. CDR3 sequence (DNA): TGTGCCTGGAGGGGAAGGGGCCGAAATCCTGAAGCTTTCTTT.

In its sample, this clone was seen many times. The J gene is TRBJ1-1, the V gene TRBV7-9; D might be TRBD1 (6 bases). Between the trimmed V and J ends, which lost 1 base and 0 bases, there was a span of 9 bases. Germline lookup yields CDR1 SEHNR and CDR2 FQNEAQ (reference sequence). This CDR3 region has 15 residues. The DNA of the CDR3 is TGTGCCAGCAGCTTAGACGGGGGGCTGAACACTGAAGCTTTCTTT. Translating it yields CASSLDGGLNTEAFF.

In its sample, this clone was seen many times. This may stem from a read error, because a much larger clone lies one nucleotide away. The chain employs TRBV6-6 and TRBJ2-4; 7 positions agree with TRBD2. Germline CDR1 reads MNHNY; CDR2 reads SVGAGI (reference sequence). The length of the CDR3 is 15 residues. Losses at the gene ends were 1 base for V and 7 bases for J; bases not matched to a gene: 7. Here the CDR3 reads CASSYLSGTQNIQYF. Written as DNA, the CDR3 is TGTGCCAGCAGTTACTTGAGCGGGACTCAGAACATTCAGTACTTC.

This clone was detected ten times or more. This chain links TRBV20-1 with TRBJ1-2; 7 nucleotides align to TRBD1. The CDR3 is 15 amino acids. V was pared by 6 bases and J by 0 bases, with 10 bases of the junction left unmatched. The germline V gene has CDR1 DFQATT and CDR2 SNEGSKA (reference sequence). The DNA of the CDR3 is TGCAGTGCCCAGGGGGGGACAGCCTCTAACTATGGCTACACCTTC. This translates into CSAQGGTASNYGYTF.

This clone was counted many times. The chain is built from TRBV13 and TRBJ2-1; D is undetermined. The CDR3 consists of 13 residues. The V gene's germline CDR1 is PRHDT and CDR2 FYEKMQ (reference sequence). The V end was cut by 4 bases, the J end by 7 bases, with 11 bases between. The CDR3, as DNA: TGTGCCAGCAGCTCAACGACCGTGAATGAGCAGTTCTTC. Its translation is CASSSTTVNEQFF.

The sample holds a few counts of this clone. The rearrangement joins TRBV2 to TRBJ1-1; no reliable D call. CDR3 size: 15 residues. Trimming took off 7 bases at V and 0 bases at J, with 15 bases between the two ends. Germline V lookup: CDR1 SNHLY, CDR2 FYNNEI. DNA of the CDR3: TGTGCCAGCACCAACGGGGAGGGCGTGAACACTGAAGCTTTCTTT. It is translated as CASTNGEGVNTEAFF.

This clone was recorded at least ten times. CDR3 DNA: TGTGCCAGCAGTTACAGCAGCAATCAGCCCCAGCATTTT. This encodes CASSYSSNQPQHF. The chain links TRBV6-6 to TRBJ1-5; no definite D call. Trimming cost V 2 bases and J 1 base, with 3 bases left between them. This CDR3 is 13 amino acids long. Germline loops: CDR1 MNHNY, CDR2 SVGAGI (reference sequence).

This chain joins TRBV5-8 and TRBJ2-3; D unclear. Germline CDR1 is SGHTS and CDR2 is YDEGEE. The CDR3 contains 15 residues. Trimming stripped 0 bases from V and 4 bases from J, with 12 bases between. As DNA, the CDR3 is TGTGCCAGCAGCTTGGGACCCTCGAACCCAGATACGCAGTATTTT. Amino acid sequence: CASSLGPSNPDTQYF.

This clone showed up many times. J is TRBJ2-7 and V is TRBV4-2; D is perhaps TRBD2 (7 bases). The CDR3 contains 15 residues. The germline V gene has CDR1 LGHNA and CDR2 YNFKEQ. The V end lost 1 base, the J end lost 2 bases, and 12 bases lay between the germline ends. The CDR3 loop reads CASSQGGGVAYEQYF. The CDR3 DNA reads TGTGCCAGCAGCCAAGGAGGGGGGGTGGCCTACGAGCAGTACTTC.

This clone was counted ten times or more. The same CDR3 arises from other DNA sequences in this sample as well. The J gene is TRBJ1-4, the V gene TRBV24-1; maybe TRBD1 (6 bases). The CDR3 contains 16 residues. V was trimmed by 6 bases and J by 8 bases, leaving 21 bases between them. Germline V CDR1 and CDR2: KGHDR, SFDVKD. The CDR3 loop is CATSTTLVGAREKLFF. The CDR3 DNA follows: TGTGCCACCAGTACGACCCTCGTGGGGGCGCGGGAAAAACTGTTTTTT.

This clone was counted between two and nine times. Compared with germline, one end of the junction differs, possibly owing to a read error. The V and J genes are TRBV27 and TRBJ1-2, with TRBD1 identical over 10 bases. This CDR3 contains 14 residues. Germline loops: CDR1 MNHEY, CDR2 SMNVEV (reference sequence). CDR3 protein: CVSRFPGQGYGYTF. In DNA, the CDR3 is TGTGTCAGCAGGTTCCCGGGACAGGGGTATGGCTACACCTTC.

There are many counts of this clone. The chain uses TRBV7-8 and TRBJ2-5; TRBD2 is a possible D gene (6 bases). Trimming took 5 bases from V and 1 from J, leaving 11 bases between them. The CDR3 is 14 residues long. The germline V gene encodes CDR1 SGHVS and CDR2 FQNEAQ. This chain's CDR3 is CASSRGVGQETQYF. CDR3 in DNA: TGTGCCAGCAGCCGCGGGGTGGGCCAAGAGACCCAGTACTTC.

This clone was detected a few times. This chain links TRBV2 with TRBJ2-7, with D perhaps matching TRBD1 or TRBD2 (5 bases each). V was clipped by 3 bases and J by 2 bases, with 14 bases between them. The CDR3 extends over 15 amino acids. The germline V gene has CDR1 SNHLY and CDR2 FYNNEI. CDR3 nucleotides: TGTGCCAGCAGTGACCCCCGGGACGGAGCCTACGAGCAGTACTTC. It is translated as CASSDPRDGAYEQYF.

This clone was detected ten times or more. Its ends do not fully match the called genes, so a read error is possible. V and J are TRBV29-1 and TRBJ2-1; 10 bases line up with TRBD2. CDR1 is SQVTM, CDR2 ANQGSEA, per germline. The CDR3 runs 14 residues. The CDR3 DNA reads TGCAGCTTTGACGGGCTAGCGGGAGTTCATGAGCAGTTCTTC. This codes for CSFDGLAGVHEQFF.

This clone was seen repeatedly, ten times or more. This rearrangement joins TRBV12-3 or TRBV12-4 to TRBJ1-1; 9 bases match TRBD1. There are 14 residues in the CDR3. Trimming cost V 5 bases and J 5 bases; bases outside gene matches: 6. CDR3 nucleotides: TGTGCCAGCAGTCCTACAGGGGGCGTGACTGAAGCTTTCTTT. This translates into CASSPTGGVTEAFF.

This clone is deemed medium-sized. The V call is TRBV18, the J call TRBJ2-7, with D possibly matching TRBD1 (5 bases). CDR3 length: 13 residues. Trimming pared 0 bases from V and 2 bases from J, leaving 5 bases between. Germline CDR1 reads KGHSH; CDR2 reads LQKENI. The DNA of the CDR3 is TGTGCCAGCTCACCACCGGACACCTACGAGCAGTACTTC. This gives the protein CASSPPDTYEQYF.

J is TRBJ2-1 and V is TRBV20-1; D unclear. The germline CDR1 and CDR2 sequences are DFQATT and SNEGSKA (reference sequence). V gave up 6 bases and J gave up 2 bases, with 11 bases separating them. This CDR3 has 13 amino acids. The CDR3 DNA reads TGCAGTGCCCCTCGAACCACCTACAATGAGCAGTTCTTC. It translates to CSAPRTTYNEQFF.

Points on this clone: This may come from a read error, since a much larger clone is one base off. The identical CDR3 is also encoded by other nucleotide sequences in the sample. The chain joins TRBV30 to TRBJ2-4; D may be TRBD1 or TRBD2 (5 bases each). Germline V gene data show CDR1 as GTSNPN and CDR2 as SVGIG (reference sequence). This CDR3 comprises 15 residues. V lost 0 bases, J lost 4 bases, and 13 bases lay in between. The CDR3, as DNA: TGTGCCTGGAGTGTACTTGGGGGAGAGAAAAACATTCAGTACTTC. Translated, it gives CAWSVLGGEKNIQYF. Using reference TRBV30 and TRBJ2-4 for the parts outside the CDR3, the full variable domain is SQTIHQWPATLVQPVGSPLSLECTVEGTSNPNLYWYRQAAGRGLQLLFYSVGIGQISSEVPQNLSASRPQDRQFILSSKKLLLSDSGFYLCAWSVLGGEKNIQYFGAGTRLSVL.

This clone has just a few counts. J is TRBJ1-1 and V is TRBV6-1, with 9 bases lining up with TRBD1. The germline CDR1 and CDR2 sequences are MNHNS and SASEGT. Trimming at V came to 4 bases and at J to 4 bases, leaving 4 bases not matched to a gene. The CDR3 has 14 amino acids. The chain's CDR3 is CASSGTGDLTEAFF. CDR3 bases: TGTGCCAGCAGTGGGACAGGGGACCTCACTGAAGCTTTCTTT.

The chain uses TRBV12-3 or TRBV12-4 and TRBJ1-2, with 8 bases lining up with TRBD1. V shed 6 bases and J 4 bases; nucleotides not matched to a gene: 7. The CDR3 is 14 amino acids. The CDR3 DNA is TGTGCCAGCAGGCCTGACAGGGGTGGCTATGGCTACACCTTC. This sequence encodes CASRPDRGGYGYTF.

This clone showed up many times. J is TRBJ2-2 and V is TRBV24-1, with TRBD2 matching over 11 bases. The CDR3 is 16 residues long. From germline, CDR1 is KGHDR and CDR2 SFDVKD. Trimming took 5 bases from V and 4 from J; bases not matched to a gene: 5. CDR3 protein: CATSAISGRGTGELFF. The CDR3 DNA reads as TGTGCCACCAGTGCCATTAGCGGGAGGGGCACCGGGGAGCTGTTTTTT.

Only a few counts were recorded for this clone. This chain connects TRBV20-1 to TRBJ2-5; 13 nucleotides match TRBD2. CDR3 length: 18 amino acids. J was trimmed by 2 bases and V by 1 base; bases with no gene match: 10. The germline V gene has CDR1 DFQATT and CDR2 SNEGSKA (reference sequence). CDR3 nucleotide sequence: TGCAGTGCTAGAGGGGAGATACTAGCGGGAGGGCCACAAGAGACCCAGTACTTC. This translates into CSARGEILAGGPQETQYF.

The sample holds a few counts of this clone. The CDR3: CASTVPLNTEAFF. The DNA of the CDR3 is TGTGCCAGCACCGTCCCTTTGAACACTGAAGCTTTCTTT. The chain recombines TRBV28 with TRBJ1-1; D not resolved. The V and J ends lost 7 bases and 0 bases respectively, with 9 bases between them. The CDR3 runs to 13 residues. Germline V gene data show CDR1 as MDHEN and CDR2 as SYDVKM. Full variable domain (outside the CDR3, taken from reference TRBV28 and TRBJ1-1): DVKVTQSSRYLVKRTGEKVFLECVQDMDHENMFWYRQDPGLGLRLIYFSYDVKMKEKGDIPEGYSVSREKKERFSLILESASTNQTSMYLCASTVPLNTEAFFGQGTRLTVV.

This clone was observed many times. The J gene is TRBJ2-5, the V gene TRBV7-2; D is unclear. CDR1 and CDR2 (germline): SGHTA, FQGNSA. The CDR3 is 13 amino acids. The V gene lost 3 bases and the J gene lost 0 bases, with 5 bases spanning the gap. The DNA of the CDR3 is TGTGCCAGCAGCTTGTCTAACCAAGAGACCCAGTACTTC. Its translation is CASSLSNQETQYF.